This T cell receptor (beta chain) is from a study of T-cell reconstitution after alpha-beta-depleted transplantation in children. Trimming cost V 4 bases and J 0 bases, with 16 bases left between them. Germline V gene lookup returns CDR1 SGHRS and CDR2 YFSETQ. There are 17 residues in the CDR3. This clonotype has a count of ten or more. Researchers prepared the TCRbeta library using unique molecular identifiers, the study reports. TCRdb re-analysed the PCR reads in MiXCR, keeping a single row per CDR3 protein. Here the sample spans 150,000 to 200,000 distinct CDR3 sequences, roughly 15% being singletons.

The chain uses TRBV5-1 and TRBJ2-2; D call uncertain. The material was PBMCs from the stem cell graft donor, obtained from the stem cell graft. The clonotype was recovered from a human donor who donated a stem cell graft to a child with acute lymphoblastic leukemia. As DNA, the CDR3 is TGCGCCAGCAGCCGCAGTGCCGTGGCTACGAACACCGGGGAGCTGTTTTTT. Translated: CASSRSAVATNTGELFF. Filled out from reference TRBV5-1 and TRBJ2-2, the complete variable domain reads KAGVTQTPRYLIKTRGQQVTLSCSPISGHRSVSWYQQTPGQGLQFLFEYFSETQRNKGNFPGRFSGRQFSNSRSEMNVSTLELGDSALYLCASSRSAVATNTGELFFGEGSRLTVL.